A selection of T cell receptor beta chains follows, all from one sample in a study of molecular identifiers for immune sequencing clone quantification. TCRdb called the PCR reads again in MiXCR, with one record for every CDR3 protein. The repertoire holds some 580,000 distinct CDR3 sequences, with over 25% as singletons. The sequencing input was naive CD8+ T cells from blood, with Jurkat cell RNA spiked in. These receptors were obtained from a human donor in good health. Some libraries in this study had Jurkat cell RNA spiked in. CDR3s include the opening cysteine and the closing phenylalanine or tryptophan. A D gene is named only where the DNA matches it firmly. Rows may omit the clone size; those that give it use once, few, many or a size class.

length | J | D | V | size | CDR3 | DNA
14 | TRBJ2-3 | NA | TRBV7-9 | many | CASSLVPTTDTQYF | TGTGCCAGCAGCTTAGTTCCAACCACAGATACGCAGTATTTT
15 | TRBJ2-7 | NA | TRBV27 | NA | CASSAVAGGGYEQYF | TGTGCCAGCAGTGCCGTCGCGGGTGGGGGGTACGAGCAGTACTTC
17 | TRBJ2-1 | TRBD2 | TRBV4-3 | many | CASSQDRSSGSWGEQFF | TGCGCCAGCAGCCAAGATCGGAGTAGCGGGAGTTGGGGTGAGCAGTTCTTC
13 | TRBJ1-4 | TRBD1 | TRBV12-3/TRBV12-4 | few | CATGTVDNEKLFF | TGTGCCACAGGGACAGTGGATAATGAAAAACTGTTTTTT
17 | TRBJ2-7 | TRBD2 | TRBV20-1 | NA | CSTQEGPSGSSSYEQYF | TGCAGTACCCAAGAAGGGCCTAGCGGGAGTAGTAGCTACGAGCAGTACTTC
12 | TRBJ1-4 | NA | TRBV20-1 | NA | CSARDRVEKLLF | TGCAGTGCTAGAGACCGGGTTGAAAAACTGTTATTT
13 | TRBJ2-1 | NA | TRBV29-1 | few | CSVGQVSYNEQFF | TGCAGCGTTGGACAGGTCTCCTACAATGAGCAGTTCTTC
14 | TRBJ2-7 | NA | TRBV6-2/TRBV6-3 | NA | CASSYGAGDYEQYF | TGTGCCAGCAGTTACGGTGCAGGGGACTACGAGCAGTACTTC
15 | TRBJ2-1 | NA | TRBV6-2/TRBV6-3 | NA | CASSPITSSYNEQFF | TGTGCCAGCAGCCCCATAACTAGCTCCTACAATGAGCAGTTCTTC
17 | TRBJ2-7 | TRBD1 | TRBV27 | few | CASRITGGGQGVNEQYF | TGTGCCAGCAGGATTACAGGGGGTGGACAGGGAGTCAACGAGCAGTACTTC
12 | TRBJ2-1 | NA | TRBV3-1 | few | CASSQRYNEQFF | TGTGCCAGCAGCCAACGGTACAATGAGCAGTTCTTC
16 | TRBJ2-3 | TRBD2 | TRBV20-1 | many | CSANLAGGSSTDTQYF | TGCAGTGCTAATCTAGCGGGAGGCTCTAGCACAGATACGCAGTATTTT
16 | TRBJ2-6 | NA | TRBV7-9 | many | CASSPQYSGGANVLTF | TGTGCCAGCAGCCCCCAGTACTCTGGGGGGGCCAACGTCCTGACTTTC
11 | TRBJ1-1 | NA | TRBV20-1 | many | CSARGNTEAFF | TGCAGTGCTAGGGGAAACACTGAAGCTTTCTTT
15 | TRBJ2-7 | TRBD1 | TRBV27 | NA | CASRDGQGAEYEQYF | TGTGCCAGCAGGGACGGACAGGGGGCAGAATACGAGCAGTACTTC
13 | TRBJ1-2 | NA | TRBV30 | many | CAWMGNIAYGYTF | TGTGCCTGGATGGGAAACATAGCATATGGCTACACCTTC
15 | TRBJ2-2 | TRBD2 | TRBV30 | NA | CAWSELAKITGELFF | TGTGCCTGGAGTGAACTAGCGAAAATAACCGGGGAGCTGTTTTTT
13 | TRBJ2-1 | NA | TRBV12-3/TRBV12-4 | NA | CASSPGAGDEQFF | TGTGCCAGCAGCCCGGGGGCAGGGGATGAGCAGTTCTTC
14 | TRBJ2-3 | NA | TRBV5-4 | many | CASSLWGTTDTQYF | TGTGCCAGCAGCTTGTGGGGAACCACAGATACGCAGTATTTT
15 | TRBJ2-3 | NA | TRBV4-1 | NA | CASGATSSSTDTQYF | TGCGCCAGCGGGGCGACTAGTTCTAGTACAGATACGCAGTATTTT
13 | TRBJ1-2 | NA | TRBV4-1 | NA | CASSQVQSYGYTF | TGCGCCAGCAGCCAAGTTCAGTCCTATGGCTACACCTTC
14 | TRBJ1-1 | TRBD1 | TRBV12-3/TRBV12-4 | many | CASSRTGGYTEAFF | TGTGCCAGCAGTCGGACAGGGGGCTACACTGAAGCTTTCTTT
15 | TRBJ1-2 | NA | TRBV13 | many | CASSPRQPTNYGYTF | TGTGCCAGCAGCCCGAGACAGCCGACTAACTATGGCTACACCTTC
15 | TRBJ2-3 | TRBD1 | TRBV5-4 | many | CASSTRTGVTDTQYF | TGTGCCAGCAGTACACGGACAGGGGTCACAGATACGCAGTATTTT
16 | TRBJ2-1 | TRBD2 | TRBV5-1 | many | CASSLSLAGPYNEQFF | TGCGCCAGCAGCTTGTCCCTAGCGGGGCCCTACAATGAGCAGTTCTTC
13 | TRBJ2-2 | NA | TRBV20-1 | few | CSASIANTGELFF | TGCAGTGCTAGTATCGCGAACACCGGGGAGCTGTTTTTT
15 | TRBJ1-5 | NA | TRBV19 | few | CASSIGSRGTQPQHF | TGTGCCAGTAGTATAGGATCAAGGGGTACTCAGCCCCAGCATTTT
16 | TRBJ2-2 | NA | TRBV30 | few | CAWRPETYANTGELFF | TGTGCCTGGAGACCCGAGACATATGCGAACACCGGGGAGCTGTTTTTT
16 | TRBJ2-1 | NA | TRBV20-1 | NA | CSARARLAHSYNEQFF | TGCAGTGCTAGAGCGCGGCTAGCGCACTCCTACAATGAGCAGTTCTTC
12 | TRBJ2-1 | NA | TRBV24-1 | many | CATSDMINEQFF | TGTGCCACCAGTGATATGATCAATGAGCAGTTCTTC
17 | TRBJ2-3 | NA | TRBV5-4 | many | CASSLWIPGTITDTQYF | TGTGCCAGCAGCTTGTGGATCCCTGGAACTATCACAGATACGCAGTATTTT
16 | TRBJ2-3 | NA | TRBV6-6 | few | CASSSISLGGTDTQYF | TGTGCCAGCAGCTCAATATCCCTCGGCGGCACAGATACGCAGTATTTT
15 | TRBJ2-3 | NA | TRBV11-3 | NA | CASSFGPSSTDTQYF | TGTGCCAGCAGCTTCGGCCCTTCGAGCACAGATACGCAGTATTTT
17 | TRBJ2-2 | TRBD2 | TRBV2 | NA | CAGRDGLAGGPAGELFF | TGTGCCGGCAGAGACGGACTAGCGGGAGGGCCTGCCGGGGAGCTGTTTTTT
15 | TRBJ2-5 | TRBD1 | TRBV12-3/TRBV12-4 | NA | CAGRLGDRVDETQYF | TGTGCCGGCAGGTTGGGGGACAGGGTCGATGAGACCCAGTACTTC
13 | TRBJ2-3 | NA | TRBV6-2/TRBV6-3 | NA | CASRVRGPDTQYF | TGTGCCAGCAGGGTGAGGGGCCCAGATACGCAGTATTTT